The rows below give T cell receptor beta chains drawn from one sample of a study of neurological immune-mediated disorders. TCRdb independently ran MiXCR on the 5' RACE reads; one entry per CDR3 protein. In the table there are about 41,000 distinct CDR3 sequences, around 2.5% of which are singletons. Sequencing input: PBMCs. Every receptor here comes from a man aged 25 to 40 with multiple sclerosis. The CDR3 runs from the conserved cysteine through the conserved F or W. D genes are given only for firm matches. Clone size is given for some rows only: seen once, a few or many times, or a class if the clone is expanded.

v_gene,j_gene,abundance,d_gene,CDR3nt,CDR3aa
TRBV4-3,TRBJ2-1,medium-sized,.,TGCGCCAGCAGCCAAGATCGGGGGAGGCCCAATGAGCAGTTCTTC,CASSQDRGRPNEQFF
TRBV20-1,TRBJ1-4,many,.,TGCAGTGCTAGAGCCCGACAGCCTAATGAAAAACTGTTTTTT,CSARARQPNEKLFF
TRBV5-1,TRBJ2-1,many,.,TGCGCCAGCAGCTTGGAACGGAGCAATGAGCAGTTCTTC,CASSLERSNEQFF
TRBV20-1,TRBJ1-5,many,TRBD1,TGCAGTGCTAGACGTATGGGACAGGGGGCGCGCGGTCAGCCCCAGCATTTT,CSARRMGQGARGQPQHF
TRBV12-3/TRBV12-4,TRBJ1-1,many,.,TGTGCCAGCAGTTTAGGGACCAACGCTGAAGCTTTCTTT,CASSLGTNAEAFF
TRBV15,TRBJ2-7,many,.,TGTGCCACCAGCAGAGTCCGGGGGACCGGATACGAGCAGTACTTC,CATSRVRGTGYEQYF
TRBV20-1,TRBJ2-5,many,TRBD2,TGCAGTGCTGATCCGGGACTAGCGGGGGGGCCACGGGAGACCCAGTACTTC,CSADPGLAGGPRETQYF
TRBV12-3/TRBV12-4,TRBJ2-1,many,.,TGTGCCAGCATCGTCGGGGGCGCCTACAATGAGCAGTTCTTC,CASIVGGAYNEQFF
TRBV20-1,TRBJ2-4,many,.,TGCAGTGCCGGAGACAGCCGGTCGGACATTCAGTACTTC,CSAGDSRSDIQYF
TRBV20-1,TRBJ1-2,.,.,TGCAGTGCTAGTGGGGAGAATTCGAACTATGGCTACACCTTC,CSASGENSNYGYTF
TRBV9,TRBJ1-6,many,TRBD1,TGTGCCAGCAGCCCCGGGACAGGGGGTTCACCCCTCCACTTT,CASSPGTGGSPLHF
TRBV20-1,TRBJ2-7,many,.,TGCAGTGCTAGAGTACCCGGACAGCTCCAAGAGCAGTACTTC,CSARVPGQLQEQYF
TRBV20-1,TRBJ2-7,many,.,TGCAGCGCTTCGCGGGCCCAGGCCTACGAGCAGTACTTC,CSASRAQAYEQYF
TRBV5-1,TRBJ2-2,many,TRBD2,TGCGCCAGCAGCTTGACTAGCGGTACGAACACCGGGGAGCTGTTTTTT,CASSLTSGTNTGELFF
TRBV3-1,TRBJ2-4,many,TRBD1,TGTGCCAGCAGCCGGGACAGGCGATTTGAGGACATTCAGTACTTC,CASSRDRRFEDIQYF
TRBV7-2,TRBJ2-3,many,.,TGTGCCAGCAGCTTAAGATCGGCGCCCGGGGATACGCAGTATTTT,CASSLRSAPGDTQYF
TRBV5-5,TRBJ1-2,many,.,TGTGCCAGCAGCTTTTACACAGGGGGCTACACCTTC,CASSFYTGGYTF
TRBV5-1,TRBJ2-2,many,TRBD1,TGCGCCAGCATACCCGGACAGGGAAGGACCGGGGAGCTGTTTTTT,CASIPGQGRTGELFF
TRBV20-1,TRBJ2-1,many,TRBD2,TGCAGTGCTTCCGGGACTAGCGGCTACAATGAGCAGTTCTTC,CSASGTSGYNEQFF
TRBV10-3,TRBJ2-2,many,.,TGTGCCATCAGTGATGGGGGAGACACCGGGGAGCTGTTTTTT,CAISDGGDTGELFF
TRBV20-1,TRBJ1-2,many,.,TGCAGTGCTAGCTTGGGGGCATACAGCGACAACTATGGCTACACCTTC,CSASLGAYSDNYGYTF
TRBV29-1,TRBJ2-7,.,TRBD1,TGCAGCGTTGAAGTAGGACAGGGGCTTTACGAGCAGTACTTC,CSVEVGQGLYEQYF
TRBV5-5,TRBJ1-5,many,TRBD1,TGTGCCAGCAGTACCGGGACAGGGTTTAGCAATCAGCCCCAGCATTTT,CASSTGTGFSNQPQHF
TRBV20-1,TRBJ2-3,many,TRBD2,TGCAGTGTCGAATCTGGGGGGGGGAACACAGATACGCAGTATTTT,CSVESGGGNTDTQYF
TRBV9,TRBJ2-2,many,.,TGTGCCAGCAGGTACACAGAGACCGGGGAGCTGTTTTTT,CASRYTETGELFF
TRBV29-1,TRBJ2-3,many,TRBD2,TGCAGCGTTGCCCTAGCGGGGGCTGGCACAGATACGCAGTATTTT,CSVALAGAGTDTQYF
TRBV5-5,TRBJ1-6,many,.,TGTGCCAGCAGCTTGGAAGACCGAAATTCACCCCTCCACTTT,CASSLEDRNSPLHF
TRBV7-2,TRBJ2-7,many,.,TGTGCCAGCAGCTTAGCGGGGGGCCGGAGCACGCAGTACTTC,CASSLAGGRSTQYF
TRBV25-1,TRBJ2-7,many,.,TGTGCCAGCAGTGAATCCTACGAGCAGTACTTC,CASSESYEQYF
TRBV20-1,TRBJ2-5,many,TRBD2,TGCAGTGCTAGAGGGGTGTGGGATAGCGGGAGCCACCAAGAGACCCAGTACTTC,CSARGVWDSGSHQETQYF
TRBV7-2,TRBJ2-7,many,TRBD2,TGTGCCAGCAGCTCGGGACTACTGTCCTACGAGCAGTACTTC,CASSSGLLSYEQYF
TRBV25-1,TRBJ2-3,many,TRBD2,TGTGCCAGCAGTGAATCCCGGCTAGCGGGCTTCACAGATACGCAGTATTTT,CASSESRLAGFTDTQYF
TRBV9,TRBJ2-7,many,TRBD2,TGTGCCAGCAGCGTAGGGTCTAGCGGCTACGAGCAGTACTTC,CASSVGSSGYEQYF
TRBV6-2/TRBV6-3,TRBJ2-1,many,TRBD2,TGTGCCAGCAGTCGGACTAGCGGCCAGGGAAGGGGAAATGAGCAGTTCTTC,CASSRTSGQGRGNEQFF
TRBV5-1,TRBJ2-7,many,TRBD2,TGCGCCAGCAGCTTAGGCGGGAGAGGGTCAGGCTTCTACGAGCAGTACTTC,CASSLGGRGSGFYEQYF
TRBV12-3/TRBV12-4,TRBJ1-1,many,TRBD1,TGTGCCAGCAGTTTAGGGACAGGGACCACTGAAGCTTTCTTT,CASSLGTGTTEAFF
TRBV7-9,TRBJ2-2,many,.,TGTGCCAGCAGCTTGGGTTTCGCGAACACCGGGGAGCTGTTTTTT,CASSLGFANTGELFF
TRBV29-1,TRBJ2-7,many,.,TGCAGCGTCGATACGGGCGATTACTACGAGCAGTACTTC,CSVDTGDYYEQYF
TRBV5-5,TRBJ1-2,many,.,TGTGCCAGCAGCTTGGGACAGGAGACGGGAGGCTACACCTTC,CASSLGQETGGYTF
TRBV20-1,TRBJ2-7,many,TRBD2,TGCAGTGCTAGAGATGTGTCTAGCGGGAGTCTCGAGCAGTACTTC,CSARDVSSGSLEQYF
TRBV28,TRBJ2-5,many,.,TGTGCCAGCAGTTTAGGTACAGCATCATTTTTCGAGACCCAGTACTTC,CASSLGTASFFETQYF
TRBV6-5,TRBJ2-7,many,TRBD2,TGTGCCAGCAGCTTGGGAGCGGGAGGCTTCGAGCAGTACTTC,CASSLGAGGFEQYF
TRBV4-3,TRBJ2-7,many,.,TGCGCCAGCAGCCAAGAGTGGGAGAGCCTTATTTTCGAGCAGTACTTC,CASSQEWESLIFEQYF
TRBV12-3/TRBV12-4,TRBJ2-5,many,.,TGTGCCAGCAGCCCCGAGGGCTACGAGACCCAGTACTTC,CASSPEGYETQYF
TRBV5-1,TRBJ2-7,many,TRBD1,TGCGCCAGCAGCTTGGCTCTAAGGGGGCCCGACTACGAGCAGTACTTC,CASSLALRGPDYEQYF
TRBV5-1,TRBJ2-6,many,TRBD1,TGCGCCAGCAGCTTTTCCGACAGGGCTCACGTGGGGGCCAACGTCCTGACTTTC,CASSFSDRAHVGANVLTF
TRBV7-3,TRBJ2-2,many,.,TGTGCCAGCAGCTTAAGGGGAGCGAACACCGGGGAGCTGTTTTTT,CASSLRGANTGELFF
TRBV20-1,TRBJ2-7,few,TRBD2,TGCAGTGCTAGCGGTCTAGCGGGGACCTACGAGCAGTACTTC,CSASGLAGTYEQYF